This T cell receptor beta chain was sequenced for a study of blood T cell repertoires in COVID-19. Background on the study: The United States, Italy and Spain were the sources of the acute and convalescent COVID-19 samples. T cells, B-cell-depleted T cells, or PBMCs supplied cDNA or gDNA.

Authors' analysis steps: How many nucleated cells were present was estimated from reference gene primer amplification. The assay was immunoSEQ multiplex PCR, and TCRdb's table has in-frame clones only and misses some. That table gives V, J and clone size, and the DNA gave D and trimming. The table includes 120,000 or so clones, 70% to 80% detected once. Germline V gene sequence: CDR1 MDHEN, CDR2 SYDVKM. The CDR3 consists of 15 residues. Trimming cost V 5 bases and J 3 bases; bases outside gene matches: 4. Within the sample, this clone is medium-sized. The receptor's source is an older woman with acute or convalescent COVID-19. V is TRBV28 and J is TRBJ2-7, with TRBD2 matching over 13 bases. Specimen: peripheral blood. The CDR3 loop reads CASSRGLAGLYEQYF. The DNA for the CDR3 is TGTGCCAGCAGTAGGGGACTAGCGGGACTCTACGAGCAGTACTTC.